This T cell receptor beta chain came from a study of T cell clonotyping in hematopoietic cell transplantation. Remarks on this clone: What it binds is not known.

Per the germline V gene, CDR1 is SEHNR and CDR2 is FQNEAQ (reference sequence). This CDR3 is 14 amino acids long. Trimming pared 1 base from V and 10 bases from J, leaving 13 bases between. Findings and limits, study-wide: No sorting was done, leaving CD4 and CD8 contributions mixed. Few recipient clonotypes overlapped donors; over 95% were de novo at given depth. After transplant, recipient diversity fell while pathologically expanded clonotypes grew through day 180.

Data came from immunoSEQ multiplex PCR; TCRdb stores just in-frame clones and leaves some out. The table has 17,000 or so clones, 80% to 95% seen once. Sequences were obtained from peripheral blood mononuclear cells. The chain carries TRBV7-9 and TRBJ1-4; no firm D call. The receptor was derived from a man aged 35 to 55 in good health. Some clones in this sample may be carry-over from other donors' samples. CDR3 residues: CASSLETPSGKLFF. The CDR3 coding sequence is TGTGCCAGCAGCTTAGAGACCCCCTCGGGAAAACTGTTTTTT.